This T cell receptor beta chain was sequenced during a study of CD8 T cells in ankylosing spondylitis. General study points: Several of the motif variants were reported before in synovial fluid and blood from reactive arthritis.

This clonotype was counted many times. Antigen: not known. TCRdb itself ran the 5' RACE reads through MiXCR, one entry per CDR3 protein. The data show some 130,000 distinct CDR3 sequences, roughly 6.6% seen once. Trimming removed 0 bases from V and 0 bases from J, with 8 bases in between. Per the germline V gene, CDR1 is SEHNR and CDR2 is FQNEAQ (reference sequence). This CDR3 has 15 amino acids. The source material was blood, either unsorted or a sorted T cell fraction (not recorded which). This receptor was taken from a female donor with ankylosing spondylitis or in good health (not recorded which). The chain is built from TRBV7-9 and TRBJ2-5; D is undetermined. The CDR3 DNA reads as TGTGCCAGCAGCTTAGCGGTGATGTACCAAGAGACCCAGTACTTC. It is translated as CASSLAVMYQETQYF.